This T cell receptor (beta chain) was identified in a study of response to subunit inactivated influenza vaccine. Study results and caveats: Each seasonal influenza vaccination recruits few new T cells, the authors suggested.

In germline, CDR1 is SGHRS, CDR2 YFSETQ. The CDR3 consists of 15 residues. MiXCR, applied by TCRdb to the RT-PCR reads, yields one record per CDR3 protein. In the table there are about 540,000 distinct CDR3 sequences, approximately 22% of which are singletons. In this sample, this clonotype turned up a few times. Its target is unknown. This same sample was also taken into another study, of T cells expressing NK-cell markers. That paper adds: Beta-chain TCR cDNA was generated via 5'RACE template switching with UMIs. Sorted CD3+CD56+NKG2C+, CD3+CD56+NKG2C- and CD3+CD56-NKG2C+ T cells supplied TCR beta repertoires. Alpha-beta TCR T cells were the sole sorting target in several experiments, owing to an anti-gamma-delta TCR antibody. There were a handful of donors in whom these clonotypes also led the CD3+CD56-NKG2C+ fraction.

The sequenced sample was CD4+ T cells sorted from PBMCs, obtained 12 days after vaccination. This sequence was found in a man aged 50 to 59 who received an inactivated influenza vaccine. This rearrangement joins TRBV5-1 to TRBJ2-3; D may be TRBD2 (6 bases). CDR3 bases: TGCGGCTCAAGCCGGGGGACCTCTAGCACAGATACGCAGTATTTT. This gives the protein CGSSRGTSSTDTQYF. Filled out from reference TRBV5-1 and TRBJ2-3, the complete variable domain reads KAGVTQTPRYLIKTRGQQVTLSCSPISGHRSVSWYQQTPGQGLQFLFEYFSETQRNKGNFPGRFSGRQFSNSRSEMNVSTLELGDSALYLCGSSRGTSSTDTQYFGPGTRLTVL.